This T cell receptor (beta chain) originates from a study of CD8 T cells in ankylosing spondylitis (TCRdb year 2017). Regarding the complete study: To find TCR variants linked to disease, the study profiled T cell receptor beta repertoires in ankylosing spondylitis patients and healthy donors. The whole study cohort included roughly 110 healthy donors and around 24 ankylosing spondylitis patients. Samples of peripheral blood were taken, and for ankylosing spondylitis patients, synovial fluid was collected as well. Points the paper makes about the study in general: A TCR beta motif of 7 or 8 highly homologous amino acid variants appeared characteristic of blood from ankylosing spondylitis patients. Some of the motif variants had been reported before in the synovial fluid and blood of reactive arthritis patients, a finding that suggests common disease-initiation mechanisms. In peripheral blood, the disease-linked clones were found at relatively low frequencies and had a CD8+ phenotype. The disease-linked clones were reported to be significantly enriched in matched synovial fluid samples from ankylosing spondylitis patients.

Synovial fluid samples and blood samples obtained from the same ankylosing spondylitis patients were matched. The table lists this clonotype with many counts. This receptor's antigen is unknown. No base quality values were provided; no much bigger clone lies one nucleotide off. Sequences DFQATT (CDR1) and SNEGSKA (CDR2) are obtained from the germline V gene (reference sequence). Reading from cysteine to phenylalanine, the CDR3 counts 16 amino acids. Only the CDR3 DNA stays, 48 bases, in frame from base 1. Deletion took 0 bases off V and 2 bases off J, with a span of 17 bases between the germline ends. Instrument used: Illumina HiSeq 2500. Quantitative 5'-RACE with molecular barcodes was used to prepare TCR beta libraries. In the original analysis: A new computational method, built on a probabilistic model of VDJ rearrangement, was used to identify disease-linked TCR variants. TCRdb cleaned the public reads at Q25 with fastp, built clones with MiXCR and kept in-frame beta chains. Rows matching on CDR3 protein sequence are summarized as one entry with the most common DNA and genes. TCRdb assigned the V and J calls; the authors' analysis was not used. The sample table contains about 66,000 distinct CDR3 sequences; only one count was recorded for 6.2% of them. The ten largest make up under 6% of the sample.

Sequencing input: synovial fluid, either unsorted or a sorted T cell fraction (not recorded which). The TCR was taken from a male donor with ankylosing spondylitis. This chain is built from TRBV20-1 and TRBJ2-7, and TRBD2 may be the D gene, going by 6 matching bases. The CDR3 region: CSAREGLSAFAYEQYF. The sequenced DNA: TGCAGTGCTAGAGAGGGACTCTCGGCCTTTGCCTACGAGCAGTACTTC.